This is a list of T cell receptor beta chains from one sample in a study of CD8+ T cells in alopecia areata. Using immunoSEQ multiplex PCR, the repertoire was profiled, and TCRdb retains in-frame clones only, with some absent. The table has around 100,000 clones, around 53% seen once; the top ten hold about 12%. Source: CD8+ T cells sorted from blood, taken at week 24, from a patient treated with tofacitinib. The receptors stem from a human donor with alopecia areata. The CDR3 runs from the conserved cysteine through the conserved F or W. The D gene is left open where the match is weak. The size of a clone is reported for some rows only, either as once, few or many, or as a class for expanded clones.

cdr3_nt: TGCAGCGTTGACGGGGGCGCAGGCACTGAAGCTTTCTTT
cdr3_aa: CSVDGGAGTEAFF
j_call: TRBJ1-1
v_call: TRBV29-1
d_call: NA
clone_size: few

cdr3_nt: TGTGCCAGCAGCCCCTGGGCCATTCAAGAGACCCAGTACTTC
cdr3_aa: CASSPWAIQETQYF
j_call: TRBJ2-5
v_call: TRBV7-9
d_call: NA
clone_size: NA

cdr3_nt: TGTGCCAGCAGCCCGAGTCTCTCCTACAATGAGCAGTTCTTC
cdr3_aa: CASSPSLSYNEQFF
j_call: TRBJ2-1
v_call: TRBV7-9
d_call: NA
clone_size: few

cdr3_nt: TGTGCCACCAGGGAAAGCGGGACAGGGTCCTACGAGCAGTACTTC
cdr3_aa: CATRESGTGSYEQYF
j_call: TRBJ2-7
v_call: TRBV6-5
d_call: TRBD1
clone_size: NA

cdr3_nt: TGTGCCAGCAGCTTGATTCTAGCGGAGGAGACCCAGTACTTC
cdr3_aa: CASSLILAEETQYF
j_call: TRBJ2-5
v_call: TRBV7-9
d_call: TRBD2
clone_size: once

cdr3_nt: TGTGCCAGCAGTTTGGAAAGCAATCAGCCCCAGCATTTT
cdr3_aa: CASSLESNQPQHF
j_call: TRBJ1-5
v_call: TRBV28
d_call: NA
clone_size: NA

cdr3_nt: TGTGCCAGCAGCCTCGGTCTGGCAGGGGGCTACGAGCAGTACTTC
cdr3_aa: CASSLGLAGGYEQYF
j_call: TRBJ2-7
v_call: TRBV5-6
d_call: TRBD1
clone_size: NA

cdr3_nt: TGTGCCAGTAGTATGACAGGGGCGAGTTACGAGCAGTACTTC
cdr3_aa: CASSMTGASYEQYF
j_call: TRBJ2-7
v_call: TRBV19
d_call: TRBD1
clone_size: NA

cdr3_nt: TGTGCCAGCAGCTCTCAGGAAAAAACGAATTCACCCCTCCACTTT
cdr3_aa: CASSSQEKTNSPLHF
j_call: TRBJ1-6
v_call: TRBV7-6
d_call: NA
clone_size: few

cdr3_nt: TGCGCCAGCAGCCAAGTTTTCGGGGGGGAGGATGAGCAGTTCTTC
cdr3_aa: CASSQVFGGEDEQFF
j_call: TRBJ2-1
v_call: TRBV4-1
d_call: TRBD2
clone_size: NA

cdr3_nt: TGCGCCAGCAGCTCCAAGCGGGGGGGCCGTCTTGAGCAGTTCTTC
cdr3_aa: CASSSKRGGRLEQFF
j_call: TRBJ2-1
v_call: TRBV5-1
d_call: TRBD2
clone_size: NA

cdr3_nt: TGTGCCAGCAGTGAAGGTTTGGGGCCCTACGAGCAGTACTTC
cdr3_aa: CASSEGLGPYEQYF
j_call: TRBJ2-7
v_call: TRBV2
d_call: NA
clone_size: NA

cdr3_nt: TGTGCCAGCAGTTTAGAGGGGACAGGGGTCGAGCAGTACTTC
cdr3_aa: CASSLEGTGVEQYF
j_call: TRBJ2-7
v_call: TRBV27
d_call: TRBD1
clone_size: few

cdr3_nt: TGTGCCAGCACAGCTTTCGTTGCTAGCGGGGGGCCCCAAGAGACCCAGTACTTC
cdr3_aa: CASTAFVASGGPQETQYF
j_call: TRBJ2-5
v_call: TRBV2
d_call: TRBD2
clone_size: NA

cdr3_nt: TGTGCCAGCAGCTTAGTCGATGAGCAGTTCTTC
cdr3_aa: CASSLVDEQFF
j_call: TRBJ2-1
v_call: TRBV7-9
d_call: NA
clone_size: NA

cdr3_nt: TGTGCCTGGTCCCGGGACAGTATGGACAATCAGCAGTTCTTC
cdr3_aa: CAWSRDSMDNQQFF
j_call: TRBJ2-1
v_call: TRBV30
d_call: TRBD1
clone_size: NA

cdr3_nt: TGTGCCAGCAGTTACCAAGCATTGAACACTGAAGCTTTCTTT
cdr3_aa: CASSYQALNTEAFF
j_call: TRBJ1-1
v_call: TRBV6-5
d_call: NA
clone_size: NA

cdr3_nt: TGTGCCAGCAGCTTGAGAGGTTGGGGACAGAACACTGAAGCTTTCTTT
cdr3_aa: CASSLRGWGQNTEAFF
j_call: TRBJ1-1
v_call: TRBV5-4
d_call: NA
clone_size: NA

cdr3_nt: TGTGCCAGCAGCTTCGATCAATCCACAGGGGGTGGCTATGGCTACACCTTC
cdr3_aa: CASSFDQSTGGGYGYTF
j_call: TRBJ1-2
v_call: TRBV11-2
d_call: TRBD1
clone_size: NA

cdr3_nt: TGTGCCAGCAGCCAAGATAGCGAGGGGGCGGAAAAGACCCAGTACTTC
cdr3_aa: CASSQDSEGAEKTQYF
j_call: TRBJ2-5
v_call: TRBV4-2
d_call: TRBD1
clone_size: once

cdr3_nt: TGTGCCAGCAGCGATGTCAACCGGGGCTCCACCGGGGAGCTGTTTTTT
cdr3_aa: CASSDVNRGSTGELFF
j_call: TRBJ2-2
v_call: TRBV7-6
d_call: NA
clone_size: NA

cdr3_nt: TGTGCCAGCAGTCGTAGCACAGGGGGCGGCAATCAGCCCCAGCATTTT
cdr3_aa: CASSRSTGGGNQPQHF
j_call: TRBJ1-5
v_call: TRBV7-8
d_call: TRBD1
clone_size: NA

cdr3_nt: TGTGCCACCAGCAGTCCGGGACAGGGCTACGAGCAGTACTTC
cdr3_aa: CATSSPGQGYEQYF
j_call: TRBJ2-7
v_call: TRBV15
d_call: TRBD1
clone_size: NA

cdr3_nt: TGCGCCAGCAGCTTGGGTACGGGACTGCGCTCCTACAATGAGCAGTTCTTC
cdr3_aa: CASSLGTGLRSYNEQFF
j_call: TRBJ2-1
v_call: TRBV5-1
d_call: NA
clone_size: NA

cdr3_nt: TGCGCCAGCAGTTATTTTGGGGCGAACACTGAAGCTTTCTTT
cdr3_aa: CASSYFGANTEAFF
j_call: TRBJ1-1
v_call: TRBV5-1
d_call: NA
clone_size: NA

cdr3_nt: TGTGCCAGCAGCCCCACCTTGACAGGGAGCGGCTACACCTTC
cdr3_aa: CASSPTLTGSGYTF
j_call: TRBJ1-2
v_call: TRBV6-5
d_call: TRBD1
clone_size: NA

cdr3_nt: TGTGCCAGCAGCCACGGGACAGGGGTTGTCGAGCAGTACTTC
cdr3_aa: CASSHGTGVVEQYF
j_call: TRBJ2-7
v_call: TRBV13
d_call: TRBD1
clone_size: NA

cdr3_nt: TGTGCCAGCAGTCCAGAAGACCTGGGCGGCAATCAGCCCCAGCATTTT
cdr3_aa: CASSPEDLGGNQPQHF
j_call: TRBJ1-5
v_call: TRBV27
d_call: NA
clone_size: NA

cdr3_nt: TGTGCCAGCACCCCTCCGGGGGCCGGGGAGCTGTTTTTT
cdr3_aa: CASTPPGAGELFF
j_call: TRBJ2-2
v_call: TRBV2
d_call: NA
clone_size: NA

cdr3_nt: TGTGCCAGCAGCGTAGGGGGGACAGAGCACGAGCAGTACTTC
cdr3_aa: CASSVGGTEHEQYF
j_call: TRBJ2-7
v_call: TRBV9
d_call: TRBD1
clone_size: NA

cdr3_nt: TGCGCCAGCAGCCAAGATCCGGGCCGATACGAGCAGTACTTC
cdr3_aa: CASSQDPGRYEQYF
j_call: TRBJ2-7
v_call: TRBV4-1
d_call: NA
clone_size: NA

cdr3_nt: TGTGCCAGCAGTGATAGGGAGTACGAGCAGTACTTC
cdr3_aa: CASSDREYEQYF
j_call: TRBJ2-7
v_call: TRBV6-1
d_call: NA
clone_size: few

cdr3_nt: TGTGCCAGCAGTCCCGGGACACTTCTCTGGCCCCAGCATTTT
cdr3_aa: CASSPGTLLWPQHF
j_call: TRBJ1-5
v_call: TRBV6-5
d_call: NA
clone_size: few

cdr3_nt: TGTGCCAGCAGCGCGCCAAGGACTGAGCAGTTCTTC
cdr3_aa: CASSAPRTEQFF
j_call: TRBJ2-1
v_call: TRBV9
d_call: NA
clone_size: NA

cdr3_nt: TGTGCCAGCAACCGGGACGGAATTTCCTACGAGCAGTACTTC
cdr3_aa: CASNRDGISYEQYF
j_call: TRBJ2-7
v_call: TRBV27
d_call: NA
clone_size: NA